The T cell receptor beta chain described here comes from a study of blood T cell repertoires in COVID-19. Study as a whole: The study drew acute and convalescent COVID-19 samples from the United States, Italy and Spain.

Per the study methods: Reference gene primer amplification gave estimated nucleated cell counts. The repertoire was sequenced with immunoSEQ multiplex PCR; TCRdb's copy has only in-frame clones and lacks some. Clone size and the V and J calls come from that table; the DNA yielded D and trimming. The table has about 150,000 clones, approximately 80% seen once. The Seattle patients joined while their infection was active and were tracked longitudinally afterward. The CDR3 totals 15 residues. The germline V gene has CDR1 SEHNR and CDR2 FQNEAQ (reference sequence). Deletions cut 1 base from V and 0 bases from J, with 9 bases between.

The TCR was taken from an older woman with COVID-19, enrolled during active disease. Sequencing was done on a sample of peripheral blood. This chain uses TRBV7-9 with TRBJ2-5; D is unresolved. DNA for the CDR3: TGTGCCAGCAGCTTAGAGCGCCTTTACCAAGAGACCCAGTACTTC. Its protein product is CASSLERLYQETQYF. The full variable domain, its missing parts supplied by reference TRBV7-9 and TRBJ2-5, is DTGVSQNPRHKITKRGQNVTFRCDPISEHNRLYWYRQTLGQGPEFLTYFQNEAQLEKSRLLSDRFSAERPKGSFSTLEIQRTEQGDSAMYLCASSLERLYQETQYFGPGTRLLVL.